This T cell receptor beta chain was identified during a study of graft-versus-host responses after intestinal transplantation. Libraries were prepared by immunoSEQ multiplex PCR; TCRdb keeps only in-frame clonotypes and omits some of them. The sample contains 43,000 or so clones, 90% to 95% of which appear only once. Overall study results and limits: Within the allografts of patients who had graft-donor T cell macrochimerism, graft-versus-host to host-versus-graft clonal ratios were high.

Worth noting for this clone: The antigen is undetermined.

The source is a human patient who received an intestinal transplant, so some T cells may come from the graft donor. The starting material was PBMCs, obtained approximately 740 days after a first intestinal transplant, on the day of a second.

CDR3: CASSPKARAGGYTF. The CDR3 coding sequence is TGTGCCAGCTCACCTAAAGCCAGGGCGGGGGGCTACACCTTC. The chain employs TRBV18 and TRBJ1-2, with D possibly TRBD1 on 5 matching bases. CDR3 length equals 14 residues. From germline, CDR1 is KGHSH and CDR2 LQKENI. V dropped 3 bases and J dropped 8 bases, with 16 bases sitting between them.